The following is a TCR beta chain sequence with its context. The genomic DNA of each subset was split evenly across several immunoSEQ plates. The assay was immunoSEQ multiplex PCR, and TCRdb's table has in-frame clones only and misses some. The data hold approximately 510,000 clones, with about four fifths observed a single time. Per the germline V gene, CDR1 is SGHRS and CDR2 is YFSETQ. There are 14 residues in the CDR3. V lost 7 bases and J 3 bases, leaving 17 bases between the germline ends. The sample comes from a study of shared clonotypes between healthy human individuals. Study overall: A couple of female and a few male donors aged 18 to 49 were enrolled.

Healthy HIV-negative adults without recent acute infections or vaccinations served as donors. It was 80 million to 90 million PBMCs that unsorted samples used for genomic DNA. Sequencing was carried out using PBMCs. The V call is TRBV5-1, the J call TRBJ2-7; D may be TRBD1 (5 bases). The origin of this receptor is a woman aged 35 to 49 in good health. Some clones in this sample may be carry-over from other donors' samples. The DNA of the CDR3 is TGCGCCAGCGCGGCCCAGGGCCGCCACTACGAGCAGTACTTC. The encoded protein is CASAAQGRHYEQYF.